The 7 T cell receptor beta chains listed next were all sequenced from one sample in a study of T cells after yellow fever vaccination. TCRdb called the 5' RACE reads again in MiXCR, with one record for every CDR3 protein. Of under 700,000 distinct CDR3 sequences listed, around 17% are singletons. The material was PBMCs, obtained roughly 5 days after the first yellow fever vaccination. Every receptor here comes from a man younger than 35 who received the YFV17D yellow fever vaccine.

This chain uses TRBV24-1 with TRBJ2-2; no clear D gene. Germline loops: CDR1 KGHDR, CDR2 SFDVKD. V was shortened by 4 bases and J by 3 bases, with 8 bases between the two germline ends. The CDR3 runs 14 residues. The CDR3 DNA reads as TGTGCCACCAGTGAGGTTGGGTACACCGGGGAGCTGTTTTTT. Translated, it gives CATSEVGYTGELFF.

This rearrangement joins TRBV4-1 to TRBJ2-1, with D perhaps TRBD1 (5 bases). Germline CDR1 MGHRA, CDR2 YSYEKL. The CDR3 extends over 15 amino acids. V was trimmed by 0 bases and J by 7 bases, leaving 13 bases between them. CDR3 bases: TGCGCCAGCAGCCAAGAAAAGGGGAACAAGAATGAGCAGTTCTTC. It codes for CASSQEKGNKNEQFF.

This sequence joins TRBV6-4 and TRBJ2-3, with D hard to call. The V gene lost 3 bases and the J gene lost 5 bases, with 9 bases spanning the gap. Germline V gives CDR1 MRHNA, CDR2 SNTAGT. The CDR3 length is 13 residues. CDR3 in amino acids: CASSEGFGDTQYF. Written as DNA, the CDR3 is TGTGCCAGCAGTGAGGGGTTTGGAGATACGCAGTATTTT.

Ten or more counts support this clonotype. Sequence at one end of the junction differs from germline and may be a read error. The chain employs TRBV6-5 and TRBJ2-2; the D gene is possibly TRBD2 (5 bases). From germline, CDR1 is MNHEY and CDR2 SVGAGI. This CDR3 region has 17 residues. The CDR3 protein is CASSYSIRRSHTGELFF. Here the CDR3 DNA reads TGTGCCAGCAGTTACTCGATCAGGAGGAGTCACACGGGGGAGCTGTTTTTT.

There are a few counts of this clonotype. This CDR3 reads CASSSGELPYGYTF. The CDR3 DNA reads as TGTGCCAGCAGCTCCGGGGAGCTACCCTATGGCTACACCTTC. This rearrangement joins TRBV5-5 to TRBJ1-2; unclear D gene. There are 14 residues in the CDR3. Trimming stripped 3 bases from V and 4 bases from J, with 13 bases between. Germline-derived CDR1 and CDR2 are SGHKS and YYEKEE (reference sequence). Using reference TRBV5-5 and TRBJ1-2 for the parts outside the CDR3, the full variable domain is DAGVTQSPTHLIKTRGQQVTLRCSPISGHKSVSWYQQVLGQGPQFIFQYYEKEERGRGNFPDRFSARQFPNYSSELNVNALLLGDSALYLCASSSGELPYGYTFGSGTRLTVV.

V and J are TRBV9 and TRBJ2-6; TRBD1 is a possible D gene (6 bases). V was shortened by 3 bases and J by 4 bases, with 17 bases between the two germline ends. CDR1 is SGDLS and CDR2 is YYNGEE in the germline V gene. The CDR3 runs to 17 residues. CDR3 sequence: CASSDTGSGVGANVLTF. Here the CDR3 DNA reads TGTGCCAGCAGCGACACAGGGAGTGGCGTGGGGGCCAACGTCCTGACTTTC.

The V gene is TRBV20-1, the J gene TRBJ1-1, with 7 bases identical to TRBD1. This CDR3 comprises 13 residues. After removal of 5 bases from V and 11 bases from J, the junction contained 14 bases not matched to a gene. CDR1 DFQATT and CDR2 SNEGSKA come from the germline V gene (reference sequence). The CDR3 region is CSAPLFEGAWAFF. As DNA, the CDR3 is TGCAGTGCTCCCCTGTTTGAGGGGGCGTGGGCTTTCTTT.